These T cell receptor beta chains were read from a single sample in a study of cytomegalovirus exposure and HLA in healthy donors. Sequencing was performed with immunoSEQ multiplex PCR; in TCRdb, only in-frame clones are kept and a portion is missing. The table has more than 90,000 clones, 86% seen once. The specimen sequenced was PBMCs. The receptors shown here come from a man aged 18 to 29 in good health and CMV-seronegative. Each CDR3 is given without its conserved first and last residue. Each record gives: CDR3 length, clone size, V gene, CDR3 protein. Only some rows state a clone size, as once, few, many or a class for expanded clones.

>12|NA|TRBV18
ASSLSPRNTEAF
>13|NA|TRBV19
ASSMGQGASYEQY
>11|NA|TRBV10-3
AIREQGNYEQY
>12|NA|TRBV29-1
SVQQGYGDTEAF
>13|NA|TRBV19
ASSVGQGPNTEAF
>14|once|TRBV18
ASSPTGAVGNQPQH
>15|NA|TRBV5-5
ASSVTPSGRNQETQY
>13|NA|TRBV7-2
ASSLVQRGSNEQF
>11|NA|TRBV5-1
ASNPELANEQF
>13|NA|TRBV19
ASSIELGAGTEAF
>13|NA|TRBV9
ASSPGTGANYGYT
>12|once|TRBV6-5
ASSRGSSSYEQY
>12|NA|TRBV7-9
ASSRAGGQETQY
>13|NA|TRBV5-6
ASSLRGNSNQPQH
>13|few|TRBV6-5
ANPNPASGSYEQY
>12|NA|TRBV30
VLQREGWTGELF
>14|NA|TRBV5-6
ASSPSARGRTYEQY
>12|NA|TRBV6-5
ASRGGLAVNEQF
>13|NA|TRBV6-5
ASSGGTDAYNEQF
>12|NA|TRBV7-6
ASSPGDFSYEQY
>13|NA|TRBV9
ASSVAPGSQETQY
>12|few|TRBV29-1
SVDGEVLVNEQF
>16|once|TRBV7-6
ASSVGTSGRPSYNEQF
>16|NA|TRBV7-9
ASSSTGLAGGGAGELF
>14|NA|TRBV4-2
ASSATPSGQNNEQF
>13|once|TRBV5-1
ASSLDTAANSPLH
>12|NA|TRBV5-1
ASSLGGQHYGYT
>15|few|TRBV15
ATSRAEGVGGGQPQH
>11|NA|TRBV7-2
ASSLRQAYTQY
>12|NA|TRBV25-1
ASYSTGANTEAF
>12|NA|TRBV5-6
ASSTIGGNYGYT
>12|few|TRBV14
ASTRDRGNTEAF
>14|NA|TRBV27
ASSIRLAGATDTQY
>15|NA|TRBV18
ASSLLGTSGVGNEQF
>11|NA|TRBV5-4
ASSGGQTGELF
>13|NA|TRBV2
ASSVGGGFYNEQF
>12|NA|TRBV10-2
ASSEGTGREKLF
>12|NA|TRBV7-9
ASSYGTSSYEQY
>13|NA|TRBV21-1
ASTAEGGSSYEQY
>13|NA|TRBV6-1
ASHPGEYYNSPLH
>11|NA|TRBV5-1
ASSLGGQGGYT
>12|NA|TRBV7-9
ASRGGDIPYEQY
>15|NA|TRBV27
ASSPRTGNPGANVLT
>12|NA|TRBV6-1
ASMRQGAGYGYT
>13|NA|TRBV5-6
ASSLVTPEGSPLH
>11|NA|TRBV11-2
ASSFRGQDEQY
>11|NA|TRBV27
ATSYGSSYEQY
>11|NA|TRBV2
ASSGGGRETQY
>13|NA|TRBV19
ASSMRARVNEKLF
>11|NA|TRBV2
ASSEGEEYEQY
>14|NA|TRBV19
ASSIRRGPTVDEQF
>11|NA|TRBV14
ASPLREKETQY
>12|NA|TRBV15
ATSRGGQGNEQF
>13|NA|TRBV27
ASSLMAGSQETQY
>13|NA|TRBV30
AWRERTGEGSPLH